This TCR beta chain originates from a study of cytotoxic CD8 clonotypes in ibrutinib-treated CLL. Regarding the study as a whole: Different sampling times were used for sustained-remission and progressing patients. Baseline clonality exceeded age-matched healthy donors and tracked circulating CD8+ T-cell counts. Increased clonality at ibrutinib response gave way to a return toward baseline at progression.

Regarding this clone: Its target is unknown.

CDR1 is SQVTM, CDR2 ANQGSEA, per germline. V was cut by 3 bases and J by 1 base, with 6 bases left in between. The CDR3 loop spans 12 amino acids. Sequencing was performed with immunoSEQ multiplex PCR; in TCRdb, only in-frame clones are kept and a portion is missing. Among roughly 220,000 clones listed, about four fifths were seen once. The sequences come from PBMCs, collected after 12 months of ibrutinib treatment. The chain has TRBV29-1 and TRBJ1-1, with a weak D call TRBD1 (5 bases). This receptor was obtained from a human donor with chronic lymphocytic leukemia. The DNA of the CDR3 is TGCAGCGTTGACACAGGGAACACTGAAGCTTTCTTT. Translating gives CSVDTGNTEAFF.